The present T cell receptor (beta chain) was sequenced within a study of CD8 T cells in ankylosing spondylitis. Findings and caveats of the study: Reportedly, matched ankylosing spondylitis synovial fluid was significantly enriched for disease-linked clones. Reactive arthritis synovial fluid and blood previously showed some of these motif variants. Disease-linked clones bore a CD8+ phenotype, appearing relatively rarely in peripheral blood.

This clonotype has only a few counts. The target antigen is unknown. This CDR3 is 15 amino acids long. Germline lookup yields CDR1 MNHEY and CDR2 SVGEGT. The V gene end was trimmed by 5 bases and the J gene end by 4 bases; junction bases not matched to a gene: 9. Each TCR beta library was made by quantitative 5'-RACE that incorporated molecular barcodes. TCRdb reanalysed the 5' RACE reads using MiXCR and keeps one entry per CDR3 protein. The profile covers 350,000 or so distinct CDR3 sequences, with under 14% appearing a single time and about a tenth taken by the ten largest. The material sequenced was blood, either unsorted or a sorted T cell fraction (not recorded which). This clonotype was sampled from a female donor with ankylosing spondylitis or in good health (not recorded which). This chain links TRBV6-2 or TRBV6-3 with TRBJ2-5; 8 bases agree with TRBD1. The DNA of the CDR3 is TGTGCCAGCAGTGTAACCAGGGGGCGCTTAGAGACCCAGTACTTC. This gives the protein CASSVTRGRLETQYF.